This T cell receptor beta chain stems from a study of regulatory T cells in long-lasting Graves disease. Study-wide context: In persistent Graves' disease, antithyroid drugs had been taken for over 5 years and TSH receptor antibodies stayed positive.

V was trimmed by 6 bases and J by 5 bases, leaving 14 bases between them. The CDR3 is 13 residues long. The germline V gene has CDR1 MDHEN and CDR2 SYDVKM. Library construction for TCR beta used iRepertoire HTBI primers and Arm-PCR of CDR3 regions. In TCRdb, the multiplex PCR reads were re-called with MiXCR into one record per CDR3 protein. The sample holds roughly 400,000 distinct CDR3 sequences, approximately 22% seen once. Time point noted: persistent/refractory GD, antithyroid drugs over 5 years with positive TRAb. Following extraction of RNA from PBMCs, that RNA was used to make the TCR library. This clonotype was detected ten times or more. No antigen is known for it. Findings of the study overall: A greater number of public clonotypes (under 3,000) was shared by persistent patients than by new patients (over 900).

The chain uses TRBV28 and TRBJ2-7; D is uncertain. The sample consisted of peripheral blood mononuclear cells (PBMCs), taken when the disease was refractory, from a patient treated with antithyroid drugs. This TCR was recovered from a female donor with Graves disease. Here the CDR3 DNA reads TGTGCCAGCAGCCCCGCGTACCCCCACGAGCAGTACTTC. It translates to CASSPAYPHEQYF.